This entry is about one T cell receptor beta chain. Its antigen remains unknown. 60 Vbeta and 13 Jbeta primers were used in PCR. Original methodology: Around 80 million unique TCR beta chains, approximately 11 million of them shared, were counted by a later analysis. This table comes from immunoSEQ multiplex PCR, and its TCRdb copy is limited to in-frame clones, with some not included. V, J and clone size derive from that table, while D and trimming were established from the DNA sequence. The sample lists about 120,000 clones, 74% seen once, with approximately 2% in the top ten. The data originate from a study of cytomegalovirus exposure and HLA in healthy donors. Study-level points and caveats: Among TCR beta chains, those listed as cytomegalovirus-associated numbered some 160. The likely explanation for a cluster of highly shared sequence variants was sequencing artifact.

The V gene end was trimmed by 3 bases and the J gene end by 5 bases; junction bases not matched to a gene: 4. CDR1 and CDR2 (germline): SGHTA, FQGNSA. The CDR3 extends over 14 amino acids. The chain employs TRBV7-2 and TRBJ2-5; 9 nucleotides match TRBD2. This TCR was sampled from a human donor in good health. The sequenced material came from PBMCs. The CDR3 reads CASSLRGGWETQYF. In DNA, the CDR3 is TGTGCCAGCAGCTTGCGGGGGGGATGGGAGACCCAGTACTTC.